This is a list of T cell receptor beta chains from one sample in a study of graft-versus-host responses after intestinal transplantation. The protocol was immunoSEQ multiplex PCR, while the TCRdb copy is restricted to in-frame clones and leaves out a portion. Of tens of thousands of clones listed, roughly 92% are singletons. For these TCRs, the target antigens are not known. This specimen consisted of unstimulated CD4+ T cells sorted from spleen or lymph node cells, obtained before intestinal transplant. These receptors came from a human donor who received an intestinal transplant. CDR3s include the opening cysteine and the closing phenylalanine or tryptophan. A D gene is named only where the DNA matches it firmly. Size values are once, few and many counts, or a class for expanded clones, and some rows have none.

j_gene,d_gene,abundance,v_gene,CDR3nt,CDR3aa
TRBJ1-2,.,.,TRBV28,TGTGCCAGCAGTCCAAGGACAGCCTCTAACTATGGCTACACCTTC,CASSPRTASNYGYTF
TRBJ1-6,TRBD1,.,TRBV5-1,TGCGCCAGCAGCGCTTCTCGACAGGGTTATAATTCACCCCTCCACTTT,CASSASRQGYNSPLHF
TRBJ2-4,TRBD2,.,TRBV19,TGTGCCAGCCAGGGGACTAGCGGGGCTCTAGCCAAAAACATTCAGTACTTC,CASQGTSGALAKNIQYF
TRBJ2-3,TRBD2,.,TRBV5-1,TGCGCCAGCAGCTTGGCCCCCGGGAGGACGGATACGCAGTATTTT,CASSLAPGRTDTQYF
TRBJ1-1,.,.,TRBV27,TGTGCCAGCGGAGACCAGATAAGGGGGAACACTGAAGCTTTCTTT,CASGDQIRGNTEAFF
TRBJ2-5,TRBD1,few,TRBV6-5,TGTGCCAGCAGTTACTCGGGGACAGGGGGCGCAGAGACCCAGTACTTC,CASSYSGTGGAETQYF
TRBJ2-3,.,.,TRBV10-2,TGCGCCAGCACGGCAGTGGATACGCAGTATTTT,CASTAVDTQYF
TRBJ1-2,.,.,TRBV6-5,TGTGCCAGCAGTTACTTTGGGGGCCATGGCTACACCTTC,CASSYFGGHGYTF
TRBJ2-6,.,once,TRBV2,TGTGCCAGCAGCCAAACAGGGATCTCTGGGGCCAACGTCCTGACTTTC,CASSQTGISGANVLTF
TRBJ2-1,TRBD2,.,TRBV5-1,TGCGCCAGCAGGAGGGCGGGAGAGGGGACCAATGAGCAGTTCTTC,CASRRAGEGTNEQFF
TRBJ2-3,.,.,TRBV5-1,TGCGCCAGCAGCAGGGGGGCCGCAGATACGCAGTATTTT,CASSRGAADTQYF
TRBJ2-1,TRBD2,.,TRBV4-1,TGCGCCAGCAGCCAAGATCCAAGCGGGAGCTCCTACAATGAGCAGTTCTTC,CASSQDPSGSSYNEQFF
TRBJ2-6,TRBD1,once,TRBV29-1,TGCAGCGTTCAATTCCGGGACAGGGGACCCCTCTCTGGGGCCAACGTCCTGACTTTC,CSVQFRDRGPLSGANVLTF
TRBJ2-1,.,.,TRBV2,TGTGCCAGCAGTCGACAGCGGGATGAGCAGTTCTTC,CASSRQRDEQFF
TRBJ2-5,.,.,TRBV6-6,TGTGCCAGCAGTTTGACTGAGCTGGAGACCCAGTACTTC,CASSLTELETQYF
TRBJ1-2,.,.,TRBV11-2,TGTGCCAGCAGCACCCGGGACAAGCGTGCGGGGGGCTACACCTTC,CASSTRDKRAGGYTF
TRBJ2-5,TRBD2,.,TRBV18,TGTGCCAGCACGAGCGGGAGGAGCGAAGAGACCCAGTACTTC,CASTSGRSEETQYF
TRBJ2-7,TRBD1,medium-sized,TRBV28,TGTGCCAGCAGTTTCTACAGGGGCCACGAGCAGTACTTC,CASSFYRGHEQYF
TRBJ1-4,.,.,TRBV2,TGTGCCAGCAGTGAATGGGGGGCCGCTAATGAAAAACTGTTTTTT,CASSEWGAANEKLFF
TRBJ2-5,.,.,TRBV2,TGTGCCAGCAGTGAAGCGGGGATAGCGGAACAAGAGACCCAGTACTTC,CASSEAGIAEQETQYF
TRBJ2-3,TRBD2,.,TRBV5-5,TGTGCCAGCAGCTCTCCGGGACTAGCGGGAGGAGCAGATACGCAGTATTTT,CASSSPGLAGGADTQYF
TRBJ2-1,.,.,TRBV25-1,TGTGCCAGCAGCCGAACACAGGGTCTACCATACAATGAGCAGTTCTTC,CASSRTQGLPYNEQFF